This T cell receptor beta chain stems from a study of CD8 T cells in Susac syndrome. Random hexamers primed reverse transcription of about 0.45 to 1 ug RNA. TCRdb used MiXCR to reprocess the immunoSEQ multiplex PCR reads, holding one entry per CDR3 protein. Of 180,000 or so distinct CDR3 sequences listed, less than 95% were seen once; the top ten hold approximately 0.1%. CDR1 and CDR2 (germline): DFQATT, SNEGSKA (reference sequence). V lost 1 base and J lost 4; bases outside the gene matches: 11. The CDR3 covers 17 residues. This rearrangement joins TRBV20-1 to TRBJ2-1, with 9 bases fitting TRBD2. The source material was CD4+ T cells from PBMCs. This TCR came from a human donor in good health. CDR3 in amino acids: CSARVPLRTSVYNEQFF. The CDR3, as DNA: TGCAGTGCTAGAGTCCCCTTGCGGACTAGCGTGTACAATGAGCAGTTCTTC.